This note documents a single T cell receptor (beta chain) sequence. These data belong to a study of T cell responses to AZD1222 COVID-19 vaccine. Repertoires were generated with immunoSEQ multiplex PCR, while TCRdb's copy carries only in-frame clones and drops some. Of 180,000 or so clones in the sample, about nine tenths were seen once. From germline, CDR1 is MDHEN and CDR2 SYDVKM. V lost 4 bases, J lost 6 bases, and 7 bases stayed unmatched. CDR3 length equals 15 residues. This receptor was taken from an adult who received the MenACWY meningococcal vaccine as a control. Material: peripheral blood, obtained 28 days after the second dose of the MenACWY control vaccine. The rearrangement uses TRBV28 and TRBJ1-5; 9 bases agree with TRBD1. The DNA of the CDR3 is TGTGCCAGCAGTTCCCGAACAGGGGGCGGTCAGCCCCAGCATTTT. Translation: CASSSRTGGGQPQHF.